This is a list of T cell receptor beta chains from one sample in a study of control samples from healthy donors and cancer patients. Assay: immunoSEQ multiplex PCR; the TCRdb copy retains only in-frame clones and omits some. The sample comprises roughly 50,000 clones, approximately 95% of which are singletons, and 1.5% to 2% rests with the top ten. The sequenced sample consisted of blood. The receptors were gathered from a woman aged 30 to 39 in good health. CDR3s include the opening cysteine and the closing phenylalanine or tryptophan. The D gene is left open where the match is weak.

v_gene	d_gene	j_gene	CDR3aa	CDR3nt
TRBV7-9	TRBD2	TRBJ2-1	CASSPGWAGGNNEQFF	TGTGCCAGCAGCCCTGGCTGGGCGGGAGGGAACAATGAGCAGTTCTTC
TRBV28	NA	TRBJ1-1	CASIPPGPRAEAFF	TGTGCCAGCATCCCCCCTGGCCCGCGGGCTGAAGCTTTCTTT
TRBV10-1	TRBD2	TRBJ2-1	CASSDSAGEEQFF	TGCGCCAGCAGTGATTCTGCGGGGGAAGAGCAGTTCTTC
TRBV10-2	NA	TRBJ1-3	CASSFVQGESGNTIYF	TGCGCCAGCAGTTTTGTACAGGGTGAATCTGGAAACACCATATATTTT
TRBV2	NA	TRBJ2-1	CASSEALARNEQFF	TGTGCCAGCAGTGAAGCGCTGGCACGCAATGAGCAGTTCTTC
TRBV28	NA	TRBJ2-7	CASSPQTASSYEQYF	TGTGCCAGCAGTCCTCAGACAGCCTCATCCTACGAGCAGTACTTC
TRBV12-3/TRBV12-4	NA	TRBJ1-4	CASSFHGEKLFF	TGTGCCAGCAGTTTTCACGGGGAAAAACTGTTTTTT
TRBV2	NA	TRBJ1-4	CASSEERTELNEKLFF	TGTGCCAGCAGTGAAGAAAGGACGGAACTTAATGAAAAACTGTTTTTT
TRBV27	NA	TRBJ1-2	CASSLTGRGGNYGYTF	TGTGCCAGCAGTTTAACCGGACGCGGGGGTAACTATGGCTACACCTTC
TRBV5-1	NA	TRBJ1-3	CASSLGQQSSGNTIYF	TGCGCCAGCAGCTTGGGTCAACAGAGCTCTGGAAACACCATATATTTT
TRBV5-6	TRBD2	TRBJ2-3	CASSLFGERGRGTDTQYF	TGTGCCAGCAGCTTGTTTGGGGAGCGGGGGAGGGGCACAGATACGCAGTATTTT
TRBV28	NA	TRBJ2-5	CASSLVVGPETQYF	TGTGCCAGCAGTTTAGTAGTCGGTCCGGAGACCCAGTACTTC
TRBV5-5	NA	TRBJ2-7	CASSPPTNEQYF	TGTGCCAGCAGCCCCCCGACAAACGAGCAGTACTTC
TRBV6-5	NA	TRBJ1-4	CASRDTNWGNEKLFF	TGTGCCAGCAGGGACACAAATTGGGGAAATGAAAAACTGTTTTTT
TRBV7-2	NA	TRBJ1-2	CASSLFRANGYTF	TGTGCCAGCAGCTTATTCAGGGCGAATGGCTACACCTTC
TRBV6-1	TRBD1	TRBJ2-3	CASSEDRGGTDTQYF	TGTGCCAGCAGCGAAGACAGGGGTGGGACAGATACGCAGTATTTT
TRBV5-8	NA	TRBJ1-1	CASSFSLNTEAFF	TGTGCCAGCAGCTTCTCGTTGAACACTGAAGCTTTCTTT
TRBV28	NA	TRBJ2-1	CASSFGRGGEQFF	TGTGCCAGCAGTTTTGGTCGGGGTGGTGAGCAGTTCTTC
TRBV5-4	TRBD1	TRBJ2-1	CASSGQGLRNEQFF	TGTGCCAGCAGTGGACAGGGGCTTCGGAATGAGCAGTTCTTC
TRBV6-4	NA	TRBJ1-1	CASARDRGTEAFF	TGTGCCAGCGCGAGGGATCGGGGCACTGAAGCTTTCTTT
TRBV27	NA	TRBJ2-3	CASSSSRQAKGWYF	TGTGCCAGCAGTTCCTCCCGACAGGCCAAAGGGTGGTATTTT
TRBV11-2	TRBD1	TRBJ2-1	CASSFGQGPNEQFF	TGTGCCAGCAGCTTCGGACAGGGCCCCAATGAGCAGTTCTTC
TRBV9	NA	TRBJ2-7	CASSLGSEPSTYEQYF	TGTGCCAGCAGCTTAGGTAGTGAACCGTCTACCTACGAGCAGTACTTC
TRBV29-1	TRBD2	TRBJ2-6	CSVGRLAGPGGANVLTF	TGCAGCGTTGGCCGACTAGCGGGTCCGGGAGGGGCCAACGTCCTGACTTTC
TRBV11-2	NA	TRBJ1-1	CASSLEMGTEAFF	TGTGCCAGCAGCTTAGAAATGGGCACTGAAGCTTTCTTT
TRBV28	NA	TRBJ2-2	CASTAPDREDTGELFF	TGTGCCAGCACCGCTCCCGACAGGGAGGACACCGGGGAGCTGTTTTTT
TRBV4-2	NA	TRBJ2-1	CASSQVLDVNEQFF	TGTGCCAGCAGCCAAGTCTTGGACGTCAATGAGCAGTTCTTC
TRBV6-5	NA	TRBJ1-1	CASLGEAVGTEAFF	TGTGCCAGCCTGGGGGAGGCGGTAGGTACTGAAGCTTTCTTT